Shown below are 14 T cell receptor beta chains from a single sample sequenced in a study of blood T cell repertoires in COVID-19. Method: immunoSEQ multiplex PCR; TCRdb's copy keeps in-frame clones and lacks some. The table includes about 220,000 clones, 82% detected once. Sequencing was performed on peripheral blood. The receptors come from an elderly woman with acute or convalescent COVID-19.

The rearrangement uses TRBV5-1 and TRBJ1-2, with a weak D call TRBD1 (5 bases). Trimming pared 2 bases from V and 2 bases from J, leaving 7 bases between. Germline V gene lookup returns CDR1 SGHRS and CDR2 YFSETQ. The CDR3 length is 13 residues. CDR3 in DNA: TGCGCCAGCAGCTTCCAGGGCAACTATGGCTACACCTTC. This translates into CASSFQGNYGYTF.

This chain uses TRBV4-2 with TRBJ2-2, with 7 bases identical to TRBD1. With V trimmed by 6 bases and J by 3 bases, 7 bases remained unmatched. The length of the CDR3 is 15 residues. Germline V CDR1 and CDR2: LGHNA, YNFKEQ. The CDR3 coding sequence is TGTGCCAGCAGTCGCTGGGACAGAGACACCGGGGAGCTGTTTTTT. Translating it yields CASSRWDRDTGELFF.

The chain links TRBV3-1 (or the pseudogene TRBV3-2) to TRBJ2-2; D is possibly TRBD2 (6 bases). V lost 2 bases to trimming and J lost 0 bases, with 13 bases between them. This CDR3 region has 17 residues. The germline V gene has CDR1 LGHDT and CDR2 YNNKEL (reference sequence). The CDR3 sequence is CASSQPGLTTNTGELFF. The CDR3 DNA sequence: TGTGCCAGCAGCCAACCGGGACTGACGACGAACACCGGGGAGCTGTTTTTT.

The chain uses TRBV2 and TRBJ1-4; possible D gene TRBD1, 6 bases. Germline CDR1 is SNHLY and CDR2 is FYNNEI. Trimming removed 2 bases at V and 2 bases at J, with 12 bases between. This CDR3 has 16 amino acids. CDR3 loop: CASSEYMTGTNEKLFF. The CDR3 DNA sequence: TGTGCCAGCAGTGAATATATGACAGGCACTAATGAAAAACTGTTTTTT. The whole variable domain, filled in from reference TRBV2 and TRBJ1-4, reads EPEVTQTPSHQVTQMGQEVILRCVPISNHLYFYWYRQILGQKVEFLVSFYNNEISEKSEIFDDQFSVERPDGSNFTLKIRSTKLEDSAMYFCASSEYMTGTNEKLFFGSGTQLSVL.

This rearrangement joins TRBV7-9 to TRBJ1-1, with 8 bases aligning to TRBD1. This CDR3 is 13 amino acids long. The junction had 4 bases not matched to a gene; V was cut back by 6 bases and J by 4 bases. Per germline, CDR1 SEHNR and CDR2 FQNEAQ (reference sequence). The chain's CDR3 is CASRTDRGTEAFF. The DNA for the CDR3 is TGTGCCAGCAGAACCGACAGGGGCACTGAAGCTTTCTTT.

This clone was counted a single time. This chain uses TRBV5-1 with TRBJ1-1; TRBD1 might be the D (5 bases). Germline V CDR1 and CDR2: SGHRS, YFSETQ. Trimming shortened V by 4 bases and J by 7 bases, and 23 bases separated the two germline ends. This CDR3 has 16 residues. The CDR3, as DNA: TGCGCCAGCAGCCGTGACACTACCCAGGGTCTCGATGAAGCTTTCTTT. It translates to CASSRDTTQGLDEAFF. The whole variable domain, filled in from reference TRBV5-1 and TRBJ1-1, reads KAGVTQTPRYLIKTRGQQVTLSCSPISGHRSVSWYQQTPGQGLQFLFEYFSETQRNKGNFPGRFSGRQFSNSRSEMNVSTLELGDSALYLCASSRDTTQGLDEAFFGQGTRLTVV.

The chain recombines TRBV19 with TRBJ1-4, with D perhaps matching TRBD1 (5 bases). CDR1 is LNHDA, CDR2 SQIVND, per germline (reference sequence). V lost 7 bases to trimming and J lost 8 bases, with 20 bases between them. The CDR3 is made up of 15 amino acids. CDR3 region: CASTHRGGEQEKLFF. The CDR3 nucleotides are TGTGCCAGTACCCACCGGGGGGGAGAACAAGAAAAACTGTTTTTT.

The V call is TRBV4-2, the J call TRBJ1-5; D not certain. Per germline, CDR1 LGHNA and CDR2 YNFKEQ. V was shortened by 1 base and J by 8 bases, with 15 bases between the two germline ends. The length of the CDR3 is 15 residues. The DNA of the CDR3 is TGTGCCAGCAGCCAAGGGAGCCGGACCGGGGAGCCCCAGCATTTT. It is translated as CASSQGSRTGEPQHF.

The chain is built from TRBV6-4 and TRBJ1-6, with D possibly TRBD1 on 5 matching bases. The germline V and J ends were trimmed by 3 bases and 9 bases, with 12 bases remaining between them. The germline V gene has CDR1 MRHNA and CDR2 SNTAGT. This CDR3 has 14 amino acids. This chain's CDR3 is CASSEWRGRSPLHF. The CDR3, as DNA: TGTGCCAGCAGTGAATGGAGGGGACGTTCACCCCTCCACTTT.

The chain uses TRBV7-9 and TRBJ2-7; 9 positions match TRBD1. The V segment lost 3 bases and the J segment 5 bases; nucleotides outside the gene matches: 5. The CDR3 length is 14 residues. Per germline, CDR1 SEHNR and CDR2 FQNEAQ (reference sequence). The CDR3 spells CASSFTGGVDEQYF. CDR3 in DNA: TGTGCCAGCAGCTTTACAGGGGGCGTTGACGAGCAGTACTTC.

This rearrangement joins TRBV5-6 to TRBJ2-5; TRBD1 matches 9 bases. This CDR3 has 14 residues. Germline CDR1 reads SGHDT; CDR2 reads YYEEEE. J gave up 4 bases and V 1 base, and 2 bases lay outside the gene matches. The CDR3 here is CASSLQGQGETQYF. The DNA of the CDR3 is TGTGCCAGCAGCTTGCAGGGACAGGGAGAGACCCAGTACTTC.

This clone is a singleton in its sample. DNA for the CDR3: TGTGCCACCAGCGGCCCTTTGACAGGGGCCTACGAGCAGTACTTC. This codes for CATSGPLTGAYEQYF. The V call is TRBV15, the J call TRBJ2-7, with 8 bases fitting TRBD1. Germline CDR1 and CDR2: LNHNV and YYDKDF (reference sequence). J was trimmed by 2 bases and V by 5 bases; bases with no gene match: 8. The CDR3 has 15 amino acids. Full variable domain (rest looked up from reference TRBV15 and TRBJ2-7): DAMVIQNPRYQVTQFGKPVTLSCSQTLNHNVMYWYQQKSSQAPKLLFHYYDKDFNNEADTPDNFQSRRPNTSFCFLDIRSPGLGDTAMYLCATSGPLTGAYEQYFGPGTRLTVT.

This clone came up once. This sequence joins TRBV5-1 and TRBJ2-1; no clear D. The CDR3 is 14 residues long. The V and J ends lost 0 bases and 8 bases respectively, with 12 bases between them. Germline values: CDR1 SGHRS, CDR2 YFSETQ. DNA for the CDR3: TGCGCCAGCAGCTTGGCTGGTAGTCCCCATGAGCAGTTCTTC. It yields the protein CASSLAGSPHEQFF. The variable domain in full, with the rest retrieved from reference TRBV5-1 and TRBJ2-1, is KAGVTQTPRYLIKTRGQQVTLSCSPISGHRSVSWYQQTPGQGLQFLFEYFSETQRNKGNFPGRFSGRQFSNSRSEMNVSTLELGDSALYLCASSLAGSPHEQFFGPGTRLTVL.

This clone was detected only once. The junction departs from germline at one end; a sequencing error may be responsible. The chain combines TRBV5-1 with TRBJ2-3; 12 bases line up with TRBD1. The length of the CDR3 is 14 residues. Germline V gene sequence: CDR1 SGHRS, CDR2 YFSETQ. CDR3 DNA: TGCGCCAGCAGCCCGGGACAGGGGGCAGAAACGCAGTATTTT. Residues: CASSPGQGAETQYF. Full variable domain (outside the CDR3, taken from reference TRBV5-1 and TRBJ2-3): KAGVTQTPRYLIKTRGQQVTLSCSPISGHRSVSWYQQTPGQGLQFLFEYFSETQRNKGNFPGRFSGRQFSNSRSEMNVSTLELGDSALYLCASSPGQGAETQYFGPGTRLTVL.